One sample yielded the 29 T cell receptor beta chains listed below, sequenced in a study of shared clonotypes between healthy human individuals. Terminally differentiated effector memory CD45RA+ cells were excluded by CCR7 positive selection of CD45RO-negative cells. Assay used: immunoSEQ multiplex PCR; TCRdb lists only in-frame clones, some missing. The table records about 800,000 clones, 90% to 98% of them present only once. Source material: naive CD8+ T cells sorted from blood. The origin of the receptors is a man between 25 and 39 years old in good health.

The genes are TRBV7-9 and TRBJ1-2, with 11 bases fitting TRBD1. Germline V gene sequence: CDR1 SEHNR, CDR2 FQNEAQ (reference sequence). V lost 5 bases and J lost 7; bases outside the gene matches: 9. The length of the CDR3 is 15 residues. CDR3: CASSDGTGGFLGYTF. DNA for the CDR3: TGTGCCAGCAGCGACGGGACAGGGGGGTTCCTTGGCTACACCTTC.

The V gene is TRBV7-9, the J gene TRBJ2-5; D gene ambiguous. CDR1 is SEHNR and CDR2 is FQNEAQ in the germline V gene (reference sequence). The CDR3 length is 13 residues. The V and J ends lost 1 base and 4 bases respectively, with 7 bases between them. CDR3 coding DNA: TGTGCCAGCAGCTTAGTTGGCCGAGAGACCCAGTACTTC. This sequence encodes CASSLVGRETQYF.

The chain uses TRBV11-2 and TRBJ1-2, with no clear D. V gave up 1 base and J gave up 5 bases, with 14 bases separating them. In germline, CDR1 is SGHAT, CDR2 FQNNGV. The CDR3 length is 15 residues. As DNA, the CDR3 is TGTGCCAGCAGCTTAGGGTCCCTGGGGATATATGGCTACACCTTC. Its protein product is CASSLGSLGIYGYTF.

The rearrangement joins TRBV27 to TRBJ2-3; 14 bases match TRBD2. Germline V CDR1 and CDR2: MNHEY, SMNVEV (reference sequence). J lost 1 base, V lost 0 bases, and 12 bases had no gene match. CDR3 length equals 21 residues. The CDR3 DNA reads TGTGCCAGCAGTTTATCAGGAAGGGATCGGGGACTAGCGGGAGGCACAGATACGCAGTATTTT. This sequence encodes CASSLSGRDRGLAGGTDTQYF.

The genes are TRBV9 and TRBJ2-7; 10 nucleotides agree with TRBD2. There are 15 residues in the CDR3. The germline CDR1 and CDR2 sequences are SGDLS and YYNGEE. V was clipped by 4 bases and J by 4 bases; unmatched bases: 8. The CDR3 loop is CASSPTSGTSYEQYF. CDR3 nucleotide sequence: TGTGCCAGCAGCCCAACTAGCGGGACCAGTTACGAGCAGTACTTC. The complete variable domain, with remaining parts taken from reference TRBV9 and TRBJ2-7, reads DSGVTQTPKHLITATGQRVTLRCSPRSGDLSVYWYQQSLDQGLQFLIQYYNGEERAKGNILERFSAQQFPDLHSELNLSSLELGDSALYFCASSPTSGTSYEQYFGPGTRLTVT.

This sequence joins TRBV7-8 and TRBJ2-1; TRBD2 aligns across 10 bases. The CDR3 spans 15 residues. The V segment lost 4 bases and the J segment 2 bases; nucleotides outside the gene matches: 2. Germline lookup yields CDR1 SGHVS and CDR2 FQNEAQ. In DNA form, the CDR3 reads TGTGCCAGCAGCTCAGCGGGGGGGACCTACAATGAGCAGTTCTTC. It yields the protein CASSSAGGTYNEQFF.

CDR3: CASSGGDSRTDTQYF. CDR3 DNA sequence: TGTGCCAGCAGCGGCGGGGACTCTCGCACAGATACGCAGTATTTT. The chain carries TRBV5-6 and TRBJ2-3, with a tentative D call TRBD2 (6 bases). The CDR3 consists of 15 residues. V shed 4 bases and J shed 1 base, with 13 bases lying between them. Germline V CDR1 and CDR2: SGHDT, YYEEEE.

The CDR3 DNA follows: TGTGCCAGCAGTCTTGGAAGCAGAGCGGGAGGAAACAATGAGCAGTTCTTC. It translates to CASSLGSRAGGNNEQFF. The rearrangement uses TRBV27 and TRBJ2-1; 9 bases are a match to TRBD2. There are 17 residues in the CDR3. In germline, CDR1 is MNHEY, CDR2 SMNVEV (reference sequence). Unmatched junction bases numbered 13, after V lost 5 bases and J lost 5 bases.

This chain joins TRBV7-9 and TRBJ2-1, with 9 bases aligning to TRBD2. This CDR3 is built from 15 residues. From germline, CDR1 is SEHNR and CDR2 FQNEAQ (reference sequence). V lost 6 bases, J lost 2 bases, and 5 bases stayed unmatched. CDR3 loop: CASRVSGSTYNEQFF. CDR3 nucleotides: TGTGCCAGCAGAGTTAGCGGGAGCACCTACAATGAGCAGTTCTTC.

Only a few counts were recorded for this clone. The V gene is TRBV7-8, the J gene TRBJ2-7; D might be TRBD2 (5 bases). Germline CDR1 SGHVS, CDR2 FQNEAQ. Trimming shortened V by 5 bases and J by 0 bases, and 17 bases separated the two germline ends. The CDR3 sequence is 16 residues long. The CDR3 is CASSDVASDSSYEQYF. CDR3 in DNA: TGTGCCAGCAGCGACGTAGCGTCTGATAGCTCCTACGAGCAGTACTTC.

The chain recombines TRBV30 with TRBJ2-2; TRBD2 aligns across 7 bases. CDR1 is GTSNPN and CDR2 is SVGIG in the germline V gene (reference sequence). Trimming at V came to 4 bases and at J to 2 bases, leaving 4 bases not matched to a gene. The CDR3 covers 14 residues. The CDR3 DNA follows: TGTGCCTGGACAGCAGCGGGAAACACCGGGGAGCTGTTTTTT. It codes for CAWTAAGNTGELFF.

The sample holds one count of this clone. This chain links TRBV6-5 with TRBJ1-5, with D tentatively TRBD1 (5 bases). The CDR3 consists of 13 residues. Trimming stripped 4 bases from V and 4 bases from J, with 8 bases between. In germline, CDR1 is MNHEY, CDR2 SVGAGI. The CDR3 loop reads CASSSQGNQPQHF. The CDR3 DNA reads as TGTGCCAGCAGTTCCCAGGGTAATCAGCCCCAGCATTTT.

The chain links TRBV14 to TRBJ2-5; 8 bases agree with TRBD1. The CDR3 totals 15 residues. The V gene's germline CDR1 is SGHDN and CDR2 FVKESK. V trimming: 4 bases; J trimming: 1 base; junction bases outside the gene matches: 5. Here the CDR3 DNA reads TGTGCCAGCAGCCGAAGGACAGGGATCCAAGAGACCCAGTACTTC. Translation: CASSRRTGIQETQYF.

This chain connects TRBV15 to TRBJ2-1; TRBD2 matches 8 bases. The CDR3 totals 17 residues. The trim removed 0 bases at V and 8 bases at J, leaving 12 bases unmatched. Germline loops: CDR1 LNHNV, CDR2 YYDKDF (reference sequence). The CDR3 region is CATSRDSVVAGIYEQFF. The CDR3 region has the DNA TGTGCCACCAGCAGAGATAGCGTGGTAGCGGGAATTTATGAGCAGTTCTTC.

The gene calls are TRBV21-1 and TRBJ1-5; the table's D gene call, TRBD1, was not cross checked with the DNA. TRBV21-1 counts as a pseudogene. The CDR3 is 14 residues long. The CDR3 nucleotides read TGTGCCAGCAGCAAGGGCAGGAGCAATCAGCCCCAGCATTTT. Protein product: CASSKGRSNQPQHF.

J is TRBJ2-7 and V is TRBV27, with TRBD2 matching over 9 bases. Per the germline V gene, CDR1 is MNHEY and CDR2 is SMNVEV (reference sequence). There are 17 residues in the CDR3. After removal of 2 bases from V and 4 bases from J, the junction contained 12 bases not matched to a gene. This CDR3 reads CASSLAGGFPSSYEQYF. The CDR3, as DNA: TGTGCCAGCAGTTTAGCGGGAGGGTTCCCCTCTAGTTACGAGCAGTACTTC.

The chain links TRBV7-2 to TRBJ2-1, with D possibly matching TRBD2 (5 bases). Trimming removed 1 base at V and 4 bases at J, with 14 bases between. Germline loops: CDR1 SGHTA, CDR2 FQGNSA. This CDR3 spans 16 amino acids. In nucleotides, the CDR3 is TGTGCCAGCAGCTTAGGTGTGGGAGTAGAGTACAATGAGCAGTTCTTC. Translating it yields CASSLGVGVEYNEQFF.

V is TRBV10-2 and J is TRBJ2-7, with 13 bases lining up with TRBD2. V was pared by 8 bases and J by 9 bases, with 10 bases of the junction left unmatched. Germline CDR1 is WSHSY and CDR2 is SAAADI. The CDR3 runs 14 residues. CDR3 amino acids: CASFQGTSGNVQYF. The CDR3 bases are TGCGCCAGCTTCCAAGGGACTAGCGGGAACGTGCAGTACTTC.

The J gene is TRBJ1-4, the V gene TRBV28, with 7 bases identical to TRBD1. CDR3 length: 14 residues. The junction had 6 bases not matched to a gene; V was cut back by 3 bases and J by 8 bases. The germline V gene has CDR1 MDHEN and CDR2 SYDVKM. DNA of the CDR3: TGTGCCAGCAGTTTTTTCCAGGGGGGCGAAAAACTGTTTTTT. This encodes CASSFFQGGEKLFF.

Here the CDR3 reads CASSLETITATGELFF. CDR3 nucleotide sequence: TGCGCCAGCAGCTTGGAGACGATCACGGCCACCGGGGAGCTGTTTTTT. V is TRBV5-1 and J is TRBJ2-2, with no clear D. Germline CDR1 and CDR2: SGHRS and YFSETQ. With 0 bases removed from V and 4 bases from J, the gap between germline ends came to 13 bases. The CDR3 has 16 amino acids.

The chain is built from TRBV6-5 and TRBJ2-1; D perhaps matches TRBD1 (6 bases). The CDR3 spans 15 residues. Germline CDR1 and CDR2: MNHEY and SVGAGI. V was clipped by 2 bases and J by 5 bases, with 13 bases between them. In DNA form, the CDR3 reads TGTGCCAGCAGTTACAATTTACAGGGTAACAATGAGCAGTTCTTC. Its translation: CASSYNLQGNNEQFF.

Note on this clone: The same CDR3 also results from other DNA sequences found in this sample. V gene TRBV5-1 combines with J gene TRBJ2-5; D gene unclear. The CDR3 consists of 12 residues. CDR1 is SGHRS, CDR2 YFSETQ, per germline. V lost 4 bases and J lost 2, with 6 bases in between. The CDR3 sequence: CASSLQQETQYF. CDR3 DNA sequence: TGCGCCAGCAGCCTCCAACAAGAGACCCAGTACTTC.

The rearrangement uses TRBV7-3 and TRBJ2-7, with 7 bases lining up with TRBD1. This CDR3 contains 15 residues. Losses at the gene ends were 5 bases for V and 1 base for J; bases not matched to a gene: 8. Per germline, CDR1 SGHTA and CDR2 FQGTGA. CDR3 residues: CASSIYPGQSYEQYF. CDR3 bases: TGTGCCAGCAGCATCTATCCGGGACAGTCCTACGAGCAGTACTTC. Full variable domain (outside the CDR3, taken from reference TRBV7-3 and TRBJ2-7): GAGVSQTPSNKVTEKGKYVELRCDPISGHTALYWYRQSLGQGPEFLIYFQGTGAADDSGLPNDRFFAVRPEGSVSTLKIQRTERGDSAVYLCASSIYPGQSYEQYFGPGTRLTVT.

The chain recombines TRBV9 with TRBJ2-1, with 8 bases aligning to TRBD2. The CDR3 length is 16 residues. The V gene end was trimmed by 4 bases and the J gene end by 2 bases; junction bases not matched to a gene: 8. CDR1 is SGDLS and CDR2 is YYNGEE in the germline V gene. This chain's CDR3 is CASSPAGSGTYNEQFF. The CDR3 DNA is TGTGCCAGCAGCCCCGCGGGTAGCGGGACCTACAATGAGCAGTTCTTC.

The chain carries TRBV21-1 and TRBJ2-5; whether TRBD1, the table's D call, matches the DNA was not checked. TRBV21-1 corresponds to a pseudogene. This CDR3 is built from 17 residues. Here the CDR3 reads CASSRYRGRPSSETQYF. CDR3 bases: TGTGCCAGCAGCAGGTACAGGGGGCGCCCATCATCAGAGACCCAGTACTTC.

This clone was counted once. Written as DNA, the CDR3 is TGTGCCAGCAGCCCCCAGACAGGGAGGTTAACTGAAGCTTTCTTT. This encodes CASSPQTGRLTEAFF. The chain links TRBV7-9 to TRBJ1-1; 7 positions match TRBD1. The CDR3 length is 15 residues. The J segment lost 5 bases and the V segment lost 5 bases, leaving 11 bases of the junction unmatched. CDR1 is SEHNR, CDR2 FQNEAQ, per germline (reference sequence).

CDR3 amino acids: CDLTGEGYTF. DNA of the CDR3: TGTGACCTAACAGGGGAAGGCTACACCTTC. This sequence joins TRBV2 and TRBJ1-2; 7 bases are shared with TRBD1. Germline assignment: CDR1 SNHLY and CDR2 FYNNEI. The CDR3 is 10 residues long. The full variable domain, with the rest looked up from reference TRBV2 and TRBJ1-2, is EPEVTQTPSHQVTQMGQEVILRCVPISNHLYFYWYRQILGQKVEFLVSFYNNEISEKSEIFDDQFSVERPDGSNFTLKIRSTKLEDSAMYFCDLTGEGYTFGSGTRLTVV.

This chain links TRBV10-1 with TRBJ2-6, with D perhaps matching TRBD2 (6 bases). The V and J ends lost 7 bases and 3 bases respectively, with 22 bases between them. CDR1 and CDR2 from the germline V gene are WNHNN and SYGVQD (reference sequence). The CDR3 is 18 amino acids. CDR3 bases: TGCGCCAGCACCGACCCTTGGGGAGGTGTTGATGGGGCCAACGTCCTGACTTTC. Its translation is CASTDPWGGVDGANVLTF.

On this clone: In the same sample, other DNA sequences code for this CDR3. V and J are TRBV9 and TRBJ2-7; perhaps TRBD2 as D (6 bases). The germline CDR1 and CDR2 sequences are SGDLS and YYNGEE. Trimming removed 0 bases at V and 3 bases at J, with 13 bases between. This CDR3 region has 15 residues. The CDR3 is CASSVEGSGYYEQYF. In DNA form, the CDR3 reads TGTGCCAGCAGCGTAGAAGGTAGCGGCTACTACGAGCAGTACTTC.